Following are 5 T cell receptor beta chains from one sample sequenced in a study of tumor-infiltrating lymphocytes in primary liver carcinoma. TCR beta cDNA was prepared out of roughly 490 ng total RNA by means of a constant-region primer. Nested multiplex PCR, run for three rounds with slightly modified ARM-PCR, yielded TCR beta libraries. Running roughly 10 cycles apiece, the first two PCR rounds relied on TRBV1-TRBV30 forward primers together with a C-beta reverse primer. From the multiplex PCR reads, TCRdb called clonotypes with MiXCR, one entry per CDR3 protein. The table lists 300,000 to 350,000 distinct CDR3 sequences, about three fifths of them singletons, with about 18% in the top ten. The source of the blood RNA was unsorted whole blood, and germline DNA was extracted as well. Source material: peripheral blood. The receptors originated from a woman in her 30s with primary liver carcinoma and hepatitis B virus infection.

This chain joins TRBV5-4 and TRBJ1-2, with D possibly being TRBD1 (5 bases). V lost 7 bases, J lost 0 bases, and 10 bases lay in between. The germline gives CDR1 SGHNT, CDR2 YYREEE (reference sequence). CDR3 size: 13 residues. CDR3 region: CASGETANYGYTF. CDR3 sequence (DNA): TGTGCCAGCGGCGAGACAGCTAACTATGGCTACACCTTC.

This clonotype was seen at least ten times. The chain carries TRBV12-3 or TRBV12-4 and TRBJ1-2, with no clear D. With 3 bases removed from V and 2 bases from J, the gap between germline ends came to 4 bases. This CDR3 spans 12 amino acids. DNA of the CDR3: TGTGCCAGCAGTTTTAGGAACTATGGCTACACCTTC. Encoded protein: CASSFRNYGYTF.

This clonotype has at least ten counts. V gene TRBV4-2 combines with J gene TRBJ1-2, with a weak D call TRBD1 (5 bases). The V end was cut by 4 bases, the J end by 2 bases, with 8 bases between. Germline CDR1 is LGHNA and CDR2 is YNFKEQ. The CDR3 covers 13 residues. CDR3 bases: TGTGCCAGCAGCCCCGAGGGGAACTATGGCTACACCTTC. This sequence encodes CASSPEGNYGYTF.

This clonotype appeared once. A much larger clone differs by one base, so this may be a read error. The chain uses TRBV29-1 and TRBJ2-7; D remains unclear. Germline CDR1 SQVTM, CDR2 ANQGSEA. The V end was cut by 8 bases, the J end by 7 bases, with 15 bases between. The CDR3 runs 11 residues. The CDR3, as DNA: TGCAGCTATGGCATCCCTAGTGAGCAGTACTTC. This gives the protein CSYGIPSEQYF.

This clonotype was counted once. V is TRBV6-1 and J is TRBJ2-5; D not resolved. Trimming pared 3 bases from V and 7 bases from J, leaving 12 bases between. Germline CDR1 MNHNS, CDR2 SASEGT. The CDR3 loop spans 13 amino acids. CDR3 region: CASSEPPIRTQYF. The CDR3 bases are TGTGCCAGCAGTGAGCCGCCCATCAGGACCCAGTACTTC.